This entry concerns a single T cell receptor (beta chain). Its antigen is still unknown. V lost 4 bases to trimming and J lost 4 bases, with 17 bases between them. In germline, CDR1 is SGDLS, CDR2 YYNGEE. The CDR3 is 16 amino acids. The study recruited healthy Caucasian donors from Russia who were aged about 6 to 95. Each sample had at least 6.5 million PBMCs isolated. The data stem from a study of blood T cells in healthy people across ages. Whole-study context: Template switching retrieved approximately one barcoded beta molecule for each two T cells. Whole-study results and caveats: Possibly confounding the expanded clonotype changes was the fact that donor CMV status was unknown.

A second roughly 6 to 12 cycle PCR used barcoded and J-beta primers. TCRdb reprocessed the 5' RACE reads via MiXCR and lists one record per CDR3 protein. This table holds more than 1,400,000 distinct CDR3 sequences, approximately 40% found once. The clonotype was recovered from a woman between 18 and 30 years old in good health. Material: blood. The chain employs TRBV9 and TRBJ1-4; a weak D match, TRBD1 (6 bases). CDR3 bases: TGTGCCAGCAGCCCCGGACAGCCCACCATTAATGAAAAACTGTTTTTT. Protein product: CASSPGQPTINEKLFF.